This T cell receptor beta chain was obtained from a study of technical replicates of blood from a handful of donors. Data came from immunoSEQ multiplex PCR; TCRdb stores just in-frame clones and leaves some out. The top ten hold 0.25% to 0.3% of the sample, which has about 83,000 clones, roughly nine tenths seen once. The CDR3 has 18 residues. J lost 2 bases, V lost 0 bases, and 6 bases had no gene match. Germline values: CDR1 LGHNT, CDR2 FRNRAP. The sequence was collected from a human donor in good health. The sequencing sample was made of T cells isolated from PBMCs. This chain uses TRBV12-5 with TRBJ2-6; 8 nucleotides align to TRBD1. The CDR3 sequence: CASGLVLGTGTGANVLTF. The CDR3 DNA follows: TGTGCTAGTGGTTTGGTACTAGGGACAGGAACTGGGGCCAACGTCCTGACTTTC.